The 17 T cell receptor beta chains below all came from one sample that was sequenced in a study of neurological immune-mediated disorders (dated by TCRdb to the late 2010s). The library was made by 5' RACE. Instrument used: Illumina HiSeq 2500. The public reads were quality trimmed at Q25 with fastp and then assembled into clones with MiXCR by TCRdb, keeping productive beta chains. Duplicate CDR3 protein sequences are folded into a single record with the most common DNA and genes. This sample holds around 44,000 distinct CDR3 sequences; more than 14% were observed only once. The biggest ten clones account for roughly 3.5% of the sample. The source material was CD4+ T cells from blood. The receptors here all came from a woman in her sixties with HTLV-1-associated myelopathy (HAM/TSP).

The chain is built from TRBV5-4 and TRBJ2-1, with 15 bases that match TRBD2. The junction had 3 bases not matched to a gene; V was cut back by 3 bases and J by 5 bases. The CDR3 has 16 residues. Germline CDR1 reads SGHNT; CDR2 reads YYREEE (reference sequence). The CDR3 DNA follows: TGTGCCAGCAGCTGGGGACTAGCGGGGGGAAACAATGAGCAGTTCTTC. Translated: CASSWGLAGGNNEQFF.

This clonotype was observed many times. Here the CDR3 reads CASSLGGSSGANVLTF. DNA for the CDR3: TGCGCCAGCAGCTTGGGGGGGAGCTCTGGGGCCAACGTCCTGACTTTC. The genes are TRBV5-1 and TRBJ2-6; D possibly uses TRBD1 or TRBD2 (5 bases each). Looked up from germline, CDR1 is SGHRS and CDR2 is YFSETQ. Trimming stripped 0 bases from V and 0 bases from J, with 7 bases between. The CDR3 spans 16 residues.

This clonotype was recorded many times. The chain recombines TRBV6-1 with TRBJ1-1, with a tentative D call TRBD1 (6 bases). V lost 4 bases and J 0 bases, leaving 9 bases between the germline ends. CDR3 length: 14 residues. Germline CDR1 MNHNS, CDR2 SASEGT. The CDR3 nucleotides read TGTGCCAGCAGTGCCCGACAGGTGAACACTGAAGCTTTCTTT. This encodes CASSARQVNTEAFF.

Many counts were recorded for this clonotype. The chain is built from TRBV5-1 and TRBJ1-1; 7 bases are shared with TRBD1. This CDR3 contains 15 residues. In germline, CDR1 is SGHRS, CDR2 YFSETQ. Losses at the gene ends were 0 bases for V and 5 bases for J; bases not matched to a gene: 7. CDR3 in amino acids: CASSLATGERTEAFF. The CDR3 DNA reads as TGCGCCAGCAGCTTGGCCACAGGGGAGAGAACTGAAGCTTTCTTT.

In this sample, this clonotype is medium-sized. The V gene is TRBV5-1, the J gene TRBJ2-7; TRBD2 aligns across 10 bases. CDR1 is SGHRS and CDR2 is YFSETQ in the germline V gene. The length of the CDR3 is 14 residues. Unmatched junction bases numbered 3, after V lost 4 bases and J lost 2 bases. The CDR3 nucleotides read TGCGCCAGCAGCATAGGACTAGCGGCCTACGAGCAGTACTTC. Translation gives CASSIGLAAYEQYF.

This clonotype was observed many times. The chain couples TRBV12-3 or TRBV12-4 to TRBJ1-1; a possible D gene is TRBD1 (6 bases). The length of the CDR3 is 15 residues. Deletions cut 6 bases from V and 2 bases from J, with 16 bases between. CDR3 residues: CASSPLPGANTEAFF. The CDR3, as DNA: TGTGCCAGCAGCCCACTCCCGGGGGCTAACACTGAAGCTTTCTTT.

The chain recombines TRBV30 with TRBJ2-7, with D perhaps TRBD1 or TRBD2 (5 bases each). V was shortened by 3 bases and J by 2 bases, with 8 bases between the two germline ends. CDR3 size: 12 residues. Germline V gene lookup returns CDR1 GTSNPN and CDR2 SVGIG (reference sequence). The CDR3 spells CAWSWGTYEQYF. In DNA form, the CDR3 reads TGTGCCTGGAGCTGGGGGACCTACGAGCAGTACTTC.

This clonotype has a single count. The junction shows a germline mismatch at one end, possibly a read error. The CDR3 sequence is CASSLNQGPGHRTETFF. The CDR3 region has the DNA TGCGCCAGCAGCCTAAATCAGGGACCGGGTCACCGCACTGAAACTTTCTTT. The chain is built from TRBV5-1 and TRBJ1-1; a weak D match, TRBD1 (5 bases). The CDR3 runs to 17 residues. Germline lookup yields CDR1 SGHRS and CDR2 YFSETQ.

V is TRBV20-1 and J is TRBJ1-1; D is uncertain. V shed 0 bases and J shed 0 bases, with 8 bases lying between them. The CDR3 extends over 14 amino acids. The V gene's germline CDR1 is DFQATT and CDR2 SNEGSKA (reference sequence). The CDR3 is CSARDARMNTEAFF. For the CDR3, the DNA is TGCAGTGCTAGAGATGCCAGAATGAACACTGAAGCTTTCTTT.

This clonotype was seen many times. This chain links TRBV5-1 with TRBJ1-1; D unclear. Trimming removed 4 bases at V and 4 bases at J, with 11 bases between. The CDR3 covers 13 residues. CDR1 is SGHRS, CDR2 YFSETQ, per germline. DNA for the CDR3: TGCGCCAGCAGCGGTTACAGATCCACTGAAGCTTTCTTT. This translates into CASSGYRSTEAFF.

This clonotype was seen at least ten times. The genes are TRBV7-6 and TRBJ2-3; D is possibly TRBD1 (5 bases). The germline CDR1 and CDR2 sequences are SGHVS and FNYEAQ. The V end lost 1 base, the J end lost 6 bases, and 14 bases lay between the germline ends. This CDR3 is 15 amino acids long. The CDR3, as DNA: TGTGCCAGCAGCTTAGGGCAGGGATGGTGGGATACGCAGTATTTT. This translates into CASSLGQGWWDTQYF.

This clonotype was counted at least ten times. The chain joins TRBV5-1 to TRBJ1-5; TRBD1 aligns across 9 bases. CDR3 size: 14 residues. Trimming at V came to 4 bases and at J to 5 bases, leaving 4 bases not matched to a gene. Germline values: CDR1 SGHRS, CDR2 YFSETQ. CDR3 protein: CASSLWTGDQPQHF. DNA for the CDR3: TGCGCCAGCAGCCTATGGACAGGGGATCAGCCCCAGCATTTT.

In this sample, this clonotype turned up many times. The chain recombines TRBV7-2 with TRBJ1-1; 8 bases match TRBD1. The CDR3 is 15 residues long. Germline V gene data show CDR1 as SGHTA and CDR2 as FQGNSA. Trimming removed 2 bases from V and 3 bases from J; junction bases left unmatched: 5. Here the CDR3 DNA reads TGTGCCAGCAGCTTACAGGGGGCGCGGCACACTGAAGCTTTCTTT. This encodes CASSLQGARHTEAFF.

There are many counts of this clonotype. The gene calls are TRBV15 and TRBJ1-4; TRBD1 aligns across 9 bases. With V trimmed by 1 base and J by 7 bases, 10 bases remained unmatched. In germline, CDR1 is LNHNV, CDR2 YYDKDF (reference sequence). The CDR3 totals 17 residues. As DNA, the CDR3 is TGTGCCACCAGCAGAGGACCTGCCGGGACAGGGAGTGAAAAACTGTTTTTT. Translated: CATSRGPAGTGSEKLFF. Variable domain in full (rest from reference TRBV15 and TRBJ1-4): DAMVIQNPRYQVTQFGKPVTLSCSQTLNHNVMYWYQQKSSQAPKLLFHYYDKDFNNEADTPDNFQSRRPNTSFCFLDIRSPGLGDTAMYLCATSRGPAGTGSEKLFFGSGTQLSVL.

This clonotype was counted ten times or more. The gene calls are TRBV7-2 and TRBJ2-7; tentative D call: TRBD2 (7 bases). The CDR3 spans 17 residues. V was clipped by 1 base and J by 5 bases, with 21 bases between them. The germline CDR1 and CDR2 sequences are SGHTA and FQGNSA. The CDR3 DNA is TGTGCCAGCAGCTTAGTAGGGGGTGGGGGGGCTTACGACGAGCAGTACTTC. Amino acid sequence: CASSLVGGGGAYDEQYF.

The sample holds many counts of this clonotype. The chain combines TRBV7-9 with TRBJ2-7; perhaps TRBD2 as D (6 bases). Germline loops: CDR1 SEHNR, CDR2 FQNEAQ (reference sequence). The CDR3 runs to 12 residues. Trimming took off 2 bases at V and 6 bases at J, with 8 bases between the two ends. For the CDR3, the DNA is TGTGCCAGCAGCTTACCGCGGGGCGAGCAGTACTTC. Translation gives CASSLPRGEQYF.

This clonotype was seen repeatedly, ten times or more. This chain joins TRBV12-3 or TRBV12-4 and TRBJ2-1, with 9 bases lining up with TRBD2. The J segment lost 0 bases and the V segment lost 5 bases, leaving 20 bases of the junction unmatched. This CDR3 spans 21 amino acids. The CDR3 region has the DNA TGTGCCAGCAGTAAGACCGGGCCCTGGCGGGGGGGGCAGAGCTCCTACAATGAGCAGTTCTTC. It is translated as CASSKTGPWRGGQSSYNEQFF.